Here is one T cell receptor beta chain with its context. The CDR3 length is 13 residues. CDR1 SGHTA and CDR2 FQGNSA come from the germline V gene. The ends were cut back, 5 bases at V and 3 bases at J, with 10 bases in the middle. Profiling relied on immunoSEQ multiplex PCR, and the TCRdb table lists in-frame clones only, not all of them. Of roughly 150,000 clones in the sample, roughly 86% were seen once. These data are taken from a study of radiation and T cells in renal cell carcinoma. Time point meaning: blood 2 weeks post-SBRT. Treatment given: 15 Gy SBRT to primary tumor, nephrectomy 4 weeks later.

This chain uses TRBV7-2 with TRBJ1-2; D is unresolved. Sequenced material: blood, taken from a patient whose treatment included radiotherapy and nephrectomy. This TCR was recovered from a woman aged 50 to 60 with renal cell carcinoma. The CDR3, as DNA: TGTGCCAGCAGCGCCGCCGGCTACTATGGCTACACCTTC. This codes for CASSAAGYYGYTF.